Presented here are 9 T cell receptor beta chains from one specimen sequenced in a study of T cells in Graves' hyperthyroidism and ophthalmopathy. Regions amplified from RNA transcripts were the TCR beta CDR3 regions. The study used the HTBI primer set for a first-round RT-PCR of the TCR CDR3. TCRdb re-called the multiplex PCR reads with MiXCR, one entry per CDR3 protein. The repertoire has hundreds of thousands of distinct CDR3 sequences, around a fifth of them found once; the top ten carry approximately 54%. The sequencing sample was made of blood. These receptors came from a woman aged 70 to 79 with Graves' ophthalmopathy.

J is TRBJ1-6 and V is TRBV30; TRBD1 aligns across 7 bases. Germline V gives CDR1 GTSNPN, CDR2 SVGIG (reference sequence). The V segment lost 1 base and the J segment 10 bases; nucleotides outside the gene matches: 7. The CDR3 loop spans 14 amino acids. In DNA, the CDR3 is TGTGCCTGGAGTGGGACAGGAAGGTGGTCACCCCTCCACTTT. It codes for CAWSGTGRWSPLHF. Variable domain in full (rest from reference TRBV30 and TRBJ1-6): SQTIHQWPATLVQPVGSPLSLECTVEGTSNPNLYWYRQAAGRGLQLLFYSVGIGQISSEVPQNLSASRPQDRQFILSSKKLLLSDSGFYLCAWSGTGRWSPLHFGNGTRLTVT.

This clonotype was observed a few times. This chain joins TRBV19 and TRBJ2-1; 15 bases line up with TRBD2. CDR3 size: 18 residues. The V gene end was trimmed by 5 bases and the J gene end by 0 bases; junction bases not matched to a gene: 5. Germline V lookup: CDR1 LNHDA, CDR2 SQIVND (reference sequence). The CDR3 sequence: CASSAGLAGGISYNEQFF. The CDR3 coding sequence is TGTGCCAGTAGTGCCGGACTAGCGGGAGGGATCTCCTACAATGAGCAGTTCTTC.

This clonotype was recorded many times. The chain combines TRBV6-1 with TRBJ2-2, with D possibly TRBD1 on 5 matching bases. Germline values: CDR1 MNHNS, CDR2 SASEGT. V lost 4 bases and J 6 bases, leaving 21 bases between the germline ends. The CDR3 contains 17 residues. This chain's CDR3 is CASSGDSLSLVAGELFF. The CDR3 DNA sequence: TGTGCCAGCAGTGGCGACAGTTTGAGTCTAGTTGCCGGGGAGCTGTTTTTT.

Only a few counts were recorded for this clonotype. The chain couples TRBV2 to TRBJ1-4; D is perhaps TRBD1 (6 bases). The CDR3 consists of 14 residues. Germline CDR1 and CDR2: SNHLY and FYNNEI. V lost 4 bases, J lost 8 bases, and 14 bases lay in between. CDR3 bases: TGTGCCAGCAGTGCACAGGGAATTAACGAAAAACTGTTTTTT. Amino acids: CASSAQGINEKLFF. Looking up the rest from reference TRBV2 and TRBJ1-4 gives the full variable domain: EPEVTQTPSHQVTQMGQEVILRCVPISNHLYFYWYRQILGQKVEFLVSFYNNEISEKSEIFDDQFSVERPDGSNFTLKIRSTKLEDSAMYFCASSAQGINEKLFFGSGTQLSVL.

A few counts support this clonotype. The chain has TRBV6-1 and TRBJ2-2, with 16 bases identical to TRBD2. Per the germline V gene, CDR1 is MNHNS and CDR2 is SASEGT. J was trimmed by 0 bases and V by 7 bases; bases with no gene match: 5. The CDR3 is 18 amino acids. The CDR3 spells CASKGLAGGYANTGELFF. CDR3 bases: TGTGCCAGCAAGGGACTAGCGGGAGGGTACGCGAACACCGGGGAGCTGTTTTTT.

The genes are TRBV30 and TRBJ2-3; the match to TRBD2 covers 8 bases. The CDR3 length is 14 residues. Germline V lookup: CDR1 GTSNPN, CDR2 SVGIG (reference sequence). With 4 bases clipped from V and 3 bases from J, the junction kept 6 bases outside the gene matches. The CDR3 nucleotides are TGTGCCTGGACCTTACTAGCGGTAACAGATACGCAGTATTTT. Its translation: CAWTLLAVTDTQYF.

In DNA form, the CDR3 reads TGTGCCAGCAGCAAAACGCCCCTATACAATGAGCAGTTCTTC. The encoded protein is CASSKTPLYNEQFF. The chain couples TRBV27 to TRBJ2-1; D unclear. The germline V and J ends were trimmed by 6 bases and 4 bases, with 13 bases remaining between them. The CDR3 has 14 amino acids. Germline loops: CDR1 MNHEY, CDR2 SMNVEV (reference sequence).

The chain is built from TRBV6-1 and TRBJ2-4; no clear D. CDR1 is MNHNS and CDR2 is SASEGT in the germline V gene. The CDR3 contains 14 residues. V dropped 7 bases and J dropped 1 base, with 11 bases sitting between them. DNA for the CDR3: TGTGCCAGCATGCGATGGGCGGCCAAAAACATTCAGTACTTC. This encodes CASMRWAAKNIQYF.

J is TRBJ1-4 and V is TRBV7-9; the D is unclear. CDR1 is SEHNR, CDR2 FQNEAQ, per germline (reference sequence). The V gene lost 5 bases and the J gene lost 4 bases, with 5 bases spanning the gap. The CDR3 sequence is 12 residues long. Written as DNA, the CDR3 is TGTGCCAGCAGCGTGATTAATGAAAAACTGTTTTTT. Translated, it gives CASSVINEKLFF.